This record concerns one TCR beta chain sequence. Method: immunoSEQ multiplex PCR; TCRdb's copy keeps in-frame clones and lacks some. The table has 95,000 to 150,000 clones, 84% seen once. These data belong to a study of T cell responses to AZD1222 COVID-19 vaccine. It was second doses at about 4 or about 12 weeks that were pooled. The germline V and J ends were trimmed by 6 bases and 1 base, with 14 bases remaining between them. The germline V gene encodes CDR1 SGHTA and CDR2 FQGNSA. This CDR3 is 15 amino acids long. Specimen: peripheral blood, collected 28 days after the second AZD1222 dose. This sequence joins TRBV7-2 and TRBJ2-3; TRBD1 might be the D (6 bases). The receptor's source is an adult who received the AZD1222 COVID-19 vaccine. The CDR3 DNA follows: TGTGCCAGCAGGGGGATGGGACAAGGCACAGATACGCAGTATTTT. Translating it yields CASRGMGQGTDTQYF.